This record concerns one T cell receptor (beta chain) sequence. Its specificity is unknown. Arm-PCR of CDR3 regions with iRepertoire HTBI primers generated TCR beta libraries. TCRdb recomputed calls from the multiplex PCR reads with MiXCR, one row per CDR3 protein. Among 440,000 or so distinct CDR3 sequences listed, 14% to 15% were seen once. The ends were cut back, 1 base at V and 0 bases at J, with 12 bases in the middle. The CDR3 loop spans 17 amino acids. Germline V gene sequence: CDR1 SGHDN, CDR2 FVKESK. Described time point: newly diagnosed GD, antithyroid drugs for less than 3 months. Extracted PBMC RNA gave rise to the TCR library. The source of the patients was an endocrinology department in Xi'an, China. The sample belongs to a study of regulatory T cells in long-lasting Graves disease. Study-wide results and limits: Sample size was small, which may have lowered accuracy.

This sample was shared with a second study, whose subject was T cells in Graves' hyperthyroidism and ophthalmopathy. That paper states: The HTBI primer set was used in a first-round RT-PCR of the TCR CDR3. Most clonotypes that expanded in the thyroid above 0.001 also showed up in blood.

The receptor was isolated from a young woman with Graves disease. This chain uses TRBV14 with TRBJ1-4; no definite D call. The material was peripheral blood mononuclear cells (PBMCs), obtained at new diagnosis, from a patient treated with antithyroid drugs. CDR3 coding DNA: TGTGCCAGCAGCCAAGCGACCCCGGCCTCAACTAATGAAAAACTGTTTTTT. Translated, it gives CASSQATPASTNEKLFF.